Sequencing of this T cell receptor (beta chain) was carried out in a study of memory CD4+ T cells and cytomegalovirus serostatus. The sort gate was single viable CD3+CD4+CD8-CD45RO+ cells for memory CD4+ T cells. Trimming stripped 6 bases from V and 7 bases from J, with 9 bases between. Per germline, CDR1 SQVTM and CDR2 ANQGSEA. The length of the CDR3 is 11 residues. The method was immunoSEQ multiplex PCR; TCRdb's version includes in-frame clones alone and lacks a portion of them. The sample lists almost 45,000 clones, over 60% occurring once. This TCR came from an adult in good health and CMV-seronegative. The chain joins TRBV29-1 to TRBJ1-4, with TRBD1 as a possible D gene (5 bases). The sample consisted of memory CD4+ T cells from blood. The CDR3, as DNA: TGCAGCGTGGACAACGGTGAAAAACTGTTTTTT. It translates to CSVDNGEKLFF.